This T cell receptor (beta chain) came from a study of CD8 T cells in Susac syndrome. Study-wide findings and caveats: As the study acknowledged, the number of individuals in its TCR sequencing and HLA analysis was relatively small.

A note on this clonotype: Its antigen is currently unknown.

The authors reverse transcribed about 0.5 to 1 ug RNA with random hexamers. The immunoSEQ assay covered 54 Vbeta and 13 Jbeta segments for CDR3. A single record per CDR3 protein comes from TCRdb applying MiXCR to the immunoSEQ multiplex PCR reads. The sample shows about 200,000 distinct CDR3 sequences, more than 85% of them seen only once. Control patients had untreated stable or active relapsing-remitting multiple sclerosis by revised McDonald criteria. TEMRA cells were FACS-enriched, and CD8+ and CD4+ T cells were isolated negatively. V was trimmed by 6 bases and J by 6 bases, leaving 15 bases between them. Germline CDR1 MNHEY, CDR2 SVGAGI. The CDR3 extends over 14 amino acids.

This TCR was recovered from a human donor with multiple sclerosis. The chain links TRBV6-5 to TRBJ2-1, with D possibly TRBD2 on 5 matching bases. Sequenced sample: CD4+ T cells from PBMCs. The CDR3 region is CASRSPVGVNEQFF. The CDR3 coding sequence is TGTGCCAGCAGATCGCCCGTCGGGGTCAATGAGCAGTTCTTC.